These 2 T cell receptor beta chains originate from one sample sequenced in a study of shared clonotypes between healthy human individuals. The protocol was immunoSEQ multiplex PCR, while the TCRdb copy is restricted to in-frame clones and leaves out a portion. The sample shows about 2.2 million clones, more than 85% of them seen only once. Naive CD8 cells comprised CD45RO-negative, CCR7-positively selected cells, excluding terminally differentiated effector memory CD45RA+ cells. Specimen: naive CD8+ T cells from PBMCs. The receptors shown here come from a young man in good health. Some clones in this sample may be carry-over from other donors' samples.

The chain recombines TRBV6-1 with TRBJ1-4; D remains ambiguous. V was shortened by 2 bases and J by 5 bases, with 0 bases between the two germline ends. The V gene's germline CDR1 is MNHNS and CDR2 SASEGT. This CDR3 has 11 residues. The CDR3: CASSENEKLFF. The CDR3 DNA follows: TGTGCCAGCAGTGAAAATGAAAAACTGTTTTTT.

The V call is TRBV5-4, the J call TRBJ2-3; no firm D call. The V gene lost 1 base and the J gene lost 4 bases, with 10 bases spanning the gap. Germline CDR1 reads SGHNT; CDR2 reads YYREEE (reference sequence). The CDR3 is 14 residues long. Written as DNA, the CDR3 is TGTGCCAGCAGCTTGTTTGGAGCCTCAGATACGCAGTATTTT. Translation gives CASSLFGASDTQYF.